This T cell receptor (beta chain) was obtained from a study of glioma-infiltrating T cells. General study results and limits: Tissue-blood divergence was below expectation in non-neoplastic patients, above in gliomas. CDR3 overlap between tissue and blood was very small.

TCR alpha and beta CDR3 regions were amplified from RNA using iRepertoire nested multiplex PCR. Input was roughly 95-450 ng of tissue mRNA or PBMC total RNA. In TCRdb, the multiplex PCR reads were re-called with MiXCR into one record per CDR3 protein. This table has 90,000 to 110,000 distinct CDR3 sequences, approximately 26% appearing once. With regard to this clonotype: No antigen is known for it. A much larger clonotype is one base distant, so this may be a read error.

The V gene lost 3 bases and the J gene lost 3 bases, with 10 bases spanning the gap. Germline-derived CDR1 and CDR2 are MDHEN and SYDVKM. The CDR3 spans 14 residues. This rearrangement joins TRBV28 to TRBJ2-3; D is unresolved. Sequenced sample: glioma tissue, nonneoplastic brain tissue, or PBMCs (not recorded which). This clonotype was sampled from a human donor with low-grade glioma or glioblastoma, undergoing nonglioma brain surgery, or in good health (not recorded which). The CDR3 bases are TGTGCCAGCAGTTTTGGCCAGGCTACAGATACGCAGTATTTT. Its translation is CASSFGQATDTQYF. Full variable domain (rest looked up from reference TRBV28 and TRBJ2-3): DVKVTQSSRYLVKRTGEKVFLECVQDMDHENMFWYRQDPGLGLRLIYFSYDVKMKEKGDIPEGYSVSREKKERFSLILESASTNQTSMYLCASSFGQATDTQYFGPGTRLTVL.